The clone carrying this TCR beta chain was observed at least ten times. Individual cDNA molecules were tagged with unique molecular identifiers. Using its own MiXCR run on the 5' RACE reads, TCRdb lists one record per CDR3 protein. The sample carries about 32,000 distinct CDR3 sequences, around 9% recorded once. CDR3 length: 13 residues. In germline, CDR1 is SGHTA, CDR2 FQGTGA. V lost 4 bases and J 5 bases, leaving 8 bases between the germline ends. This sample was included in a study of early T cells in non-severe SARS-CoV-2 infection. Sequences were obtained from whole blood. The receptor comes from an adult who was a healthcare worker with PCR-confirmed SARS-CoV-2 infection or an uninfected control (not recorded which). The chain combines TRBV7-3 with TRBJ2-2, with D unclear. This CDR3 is CASSSIGTGELFF. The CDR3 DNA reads TGTGCCAGCAGCTCAATTGGAACCGGGGAGCTGTTTTTT.